These 13 T cell receptor beta chains came from one sample sequenced in a study of blood T cell repertoires in COVID-19. Clones were sequenced by immunoSEQ multiplex PCR, and TCRdb holds only the in-frame ones, with some missing. The sample has around 63,000 clones; 86% are singletons. Material: peripheral blood. The origin of the receptors is a woman aged 80 or over with acute or convalescent COVID-19.

The chain uses TRBV7-9 and TRBJ1-4, with 9 bases fitting TRBD1. Germline CDR1 is SEHNR and CDR2 is FQNEAQ (reference sequence). The CDR3 consists of 14 residues. V dropped 8 bases and J dropped 6; count of bases not matched to a gene: 7. The CDR3 spells CASRWTGADEKLFF. The CDR3 bases are TGTGCCAGCCGATGGACAGGGGCGGATGAAAAACTGTTTTTT.

The sample holds a few counts of this clone. The CDR3 coding sequence is TGTGCCAGCAGTCGACAGGGGTACACTGAAGCTTTCTTT. This gives the protein CASSRQGYTEAFF. The chain is built from TRBV6-5 and TRBJ1-1, with 8 bases that match TRBD1. Germline lookup yields CDR1 MNHEY and CDR2 SVGAGI. After removal of 5 bases from V and 3 bases from J, the junction contained 2 bases not matched to a gene. The CDR3 is made up of 13 amino acids.

The chain uses TRBV28 and TRBJ1-1; D possibly corresponds to TRBD1 (6 bases). Germline loops: CDR1 MDHEN, CDR2 SYDVKM. The CDR3 runs to 16 residues. Trimming removed 2 bases at V and 0 bases at J, with 13 bases between. The CDR3 sequence is CASSLAGDGMNTEAFF. The CDR3 DNA is TGTGCCAGCAGTTTAGCAGGGGATGGAATGAACACTGAAGCTTTCTTT.

The chain links TRBV14 to TRBJ2-5, with 11 bases aligning to TRBD1. The germline gives CDR1 SGHDN, CDR2 FVKESK. There are 17 residues in the CDR3. V lost 0 bases, J lost 4 bases, and 7 bases stayed unmatched. In DNA, the CDR3 is TGTGCCAGCAGCCAAGATTTAGGACAGGGGGCGACAGAGACCCAGTACTTC. Protein product: CASSQDLGQGATETQYF.

This sequence joins TRBV27 and TRBJ1-5, with D unresolved. V lost 3 bases and J lost 1, with 10 bases in between. The CDR3 has 15 residues. Germline CDR1 and CDR2: MNHEY and SMNVEV (reference sequence). The DNA for the CDR3 is TGTGCCAGCAGTTTGGATACAGACAGCAATCAGCCCCAGCATTTT. Encoded protein: CASSLDTDSNQPQHF.

J is TRBJ2-5 and V is TRBV7-9, with D perhaps matching TRBD1 (5 bases). Trimming stripped 3 bases from V and 5 bases from J, with 13 bases between. The CDR3 is 14 amino acids. Germline V gives CDR1 SEHNR, CDR2 FQNEAQ (reference sequence). The DNA of the CDR3 is TGTGCCAGCAGCTTTCAGGGTTCTCGGGAGACCCAGTACTTC. Its translation is CASSFQGSRETQYF.

This chain links TRBV5-1 with TRBJ2-7; weak D call: TRBD2 (6 bases). The V gene's germline CDR1 is SGHRS and CDR2 YFSETQ. The CDR3 sequence is 15 residues long. Trimming stripped 4 bases from V and 6 bases from J, with 20 bases between. The CDR3 here is CASSPNPGVGSEQYF. In DNA form, the CDR3 reads TGCGCCAGCAGCCCGAACCCGGGAGTGGGTTCCGAGCAGTACTTC.

The chain carries TRBV5-8 and TRBJ1-2; D is unresolved. Trimming pared 2 bases from V and 11 bases from J, leaving 13 bases between. The CDR3 covers 12 residues. Germline CDR1 is SGHTS and CDR2 is YDEGEE. This CDR3 reads CASSFGRRTYTF. The CDR3 region has the DNA TGTGCCAGCAGCTTCGGTCGTAGAACTTACACCTTC. The full variable domain, with the rest looked up from reference TRBV5-8 and TRBJ1-2, is EAGVTQSPTHLIKTRGQQATLRCSPISGHTSVYWYQQALGLGLQFLLWYDEGEERNRGNFPPRFSGRQFPNYSSELNVNALELEDSALYLCASSFGRRTYTFGSGTRLTVV.

This rearrangement joins TRBV19 to TRBJ2-3, with D perhaps matching TRBD1 (5 bases). CDR1 and CDR2 from the germline V gene are LNHDA and SQIVND (reference sequence). The CDR3 is 13 residues long. V was pared by 6 bases and J by 6 bases, with 13 bases between. The CDR3 protein is CASSNQDTDTQYF. In nucleotides, the CDR3 is TGTGCCAGTAGCAACCAGGACACGGATACGCAGTATTTT.

This clone showed up just a few times. J is TRBJ1-1 and V is TRBV4-2; tentative D call: TRBD1 (6 bases). The V end lost 4 bases, the J end lost 4 bases, and 16 bases lay between the germline ends. Germline assignment: CDR1 LGHNA and CDR2 YNFKEQ. There are 15 residues in the CDR3. The CDR3: CASSLRTETITEAFF. The CDR3, as DNA: TGTGCCAGCAGCCTCCGGACAGAAACCATCACTGAAGCTTTCTTT.

The chain recombines TRBV7-8 with TRBJ1-1; perhaps TRBD1 as D (6 bases). The germline V and J ends were trimmed by 4 bases and 2 bases, with 14 bases remaining between them. Germline-derived CDR1 and CDR2 are SGHVS and FQNEAQ. This CDR3 region has 15 residues. The CDR3 DNA sequence: TGTGCCAGCAGCTGGTCGACAGGCAGCAACACTGAAGCTTTCTTT. Encoded protein: CASSWSTGSNTEAFF.

The chain carries TRBV5-1 and TRBJ1-1; 8 positions match TRBD1. Germline loops: CDR1 SGHRS, CDR2 YFSETQ. The J segment lost 4 bases and the V segment lost 4 bases, leaving 6 bases of the junction unmatched. The length of the CDR3 is 14 residues. CDR3 region: CASSLGQGGTEAFF. The CDR3 bases are TGCGCCAGCAGCCTCGGACAGGGAGGCACTGAAGCTTTCTTT.

V and J are TRBV6-5 and TRBJ2-6; tentatively, D is TRBD2 (6 bases). Germline assignment: CDR1 MNHEY and CDR2 SVGAGI. This CDR3 contains 15 residues. Trimming left V 8 bases short and J 0 bases short, with 11 bases between. For the CDR3, the DNA is TGTGCCAGCGGGCGGGATATCTCTGGGGCCAACGTCCTGACTTTC. Amino acid sequence: CASGRDISGANVLTF.